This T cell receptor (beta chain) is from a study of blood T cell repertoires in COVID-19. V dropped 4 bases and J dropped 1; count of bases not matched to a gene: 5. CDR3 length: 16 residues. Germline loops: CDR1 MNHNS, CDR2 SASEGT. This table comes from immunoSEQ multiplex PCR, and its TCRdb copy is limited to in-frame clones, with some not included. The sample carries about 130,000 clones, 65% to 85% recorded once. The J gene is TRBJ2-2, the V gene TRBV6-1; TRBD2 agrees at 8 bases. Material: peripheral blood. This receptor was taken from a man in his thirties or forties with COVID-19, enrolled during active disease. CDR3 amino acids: CASSVTSAMNTGELFF. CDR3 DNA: TGTGCCAGCAGTGTGACTAGCGCCATGAACACCGGGGAGCTGTTTTTT.